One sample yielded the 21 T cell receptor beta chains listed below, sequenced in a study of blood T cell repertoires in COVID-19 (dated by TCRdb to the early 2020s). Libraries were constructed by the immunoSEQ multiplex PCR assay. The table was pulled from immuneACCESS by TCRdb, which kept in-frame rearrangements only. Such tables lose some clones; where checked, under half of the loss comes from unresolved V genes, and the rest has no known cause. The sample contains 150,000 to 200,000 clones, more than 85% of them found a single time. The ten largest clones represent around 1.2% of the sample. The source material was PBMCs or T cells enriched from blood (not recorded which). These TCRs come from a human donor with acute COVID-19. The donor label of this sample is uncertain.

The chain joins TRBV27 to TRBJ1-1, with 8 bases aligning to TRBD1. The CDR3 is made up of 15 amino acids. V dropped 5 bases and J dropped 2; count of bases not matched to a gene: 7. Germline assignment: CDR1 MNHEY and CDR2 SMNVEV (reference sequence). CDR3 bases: TGTGCCAGCAGTCCAGGGGACAGGATCAACACTGAAGCTTTCTTT. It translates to CASSPGDRINTEAFF.

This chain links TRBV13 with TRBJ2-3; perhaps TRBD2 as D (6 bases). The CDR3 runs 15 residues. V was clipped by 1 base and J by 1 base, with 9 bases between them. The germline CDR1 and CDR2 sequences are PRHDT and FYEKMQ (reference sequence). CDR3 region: CASSLAGEGTDTQYF. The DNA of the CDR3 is TGTGCCAGCAGCTTAGCGGGGGAAGGCACAGATACGCAGTATTTT.

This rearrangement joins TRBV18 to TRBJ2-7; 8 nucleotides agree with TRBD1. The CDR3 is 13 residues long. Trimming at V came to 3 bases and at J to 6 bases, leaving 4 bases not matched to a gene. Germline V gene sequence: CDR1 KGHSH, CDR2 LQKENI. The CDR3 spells CASSPETGAEQYF. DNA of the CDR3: TGTGCCAGCTCACCCGAGACAGGGGCCGAGCAGTACTTC.

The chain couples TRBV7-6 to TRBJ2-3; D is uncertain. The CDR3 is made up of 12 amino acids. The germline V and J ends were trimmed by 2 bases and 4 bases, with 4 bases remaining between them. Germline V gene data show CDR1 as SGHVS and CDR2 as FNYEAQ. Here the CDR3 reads CASSLSSDTQYF. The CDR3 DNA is TGTGCCAGCAGCTTAAGCTCAGATACGCAGTATTTT.

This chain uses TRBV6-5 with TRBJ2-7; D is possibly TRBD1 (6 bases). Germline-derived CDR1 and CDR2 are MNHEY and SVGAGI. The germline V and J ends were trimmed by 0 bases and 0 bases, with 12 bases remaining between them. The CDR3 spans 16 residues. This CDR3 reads CASSYSSGQSSYEQYF. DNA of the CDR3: TGTGCCAGCAGTTACTCGTCGGGACAATCCTCCTACGAGCAGTACTTC.

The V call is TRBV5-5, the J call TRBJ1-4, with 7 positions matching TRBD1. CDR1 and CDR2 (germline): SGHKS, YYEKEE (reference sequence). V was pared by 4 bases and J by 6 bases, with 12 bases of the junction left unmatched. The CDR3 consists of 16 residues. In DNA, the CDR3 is TGTGCCAGCAGCACACGACAGGGACGGGTAGATGAAAAACTGTTTTTT. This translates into CASSTRQGRVDEKLFF.

The CDR3 spells CASTSTEYEQYF. CDR3 sequence (DNA): TGTGCCAGTACCTCCACCGAGTACGAGCAGTACTTC. The V gene is TRBV19, the J gene TRBJ2-7; no firm D call. V lost 7 bases and J lost 4, with 11 bases in between. CDR1 is LNHDA, CDR2 SQIVND, per germline (reference sequence). The CDR3 consists of 12 residues.

The CDR3 spells CASSQERYRDIEAFF. As DNA, the CDR3 is TGCGCCAGCAGCCAAGAACGGTACAGAGACATAGAAGCTTTCTTT. The chain carries TRBV4-1 and TRBJ1-1, with no clear D. V lost 0 bases and J 8 bases, leaving 16 bases between the germline ends. Germline V gives CDR1 MGHRA, CDR2 YSYEKL. This CDR3 region has 15 residues.

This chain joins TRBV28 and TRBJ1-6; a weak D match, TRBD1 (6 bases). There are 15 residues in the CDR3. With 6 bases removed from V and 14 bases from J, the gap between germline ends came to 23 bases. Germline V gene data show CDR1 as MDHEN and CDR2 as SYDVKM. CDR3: CASSRDTTHSWALHF. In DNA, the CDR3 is TGTGCCAGCAGCCGGGACACCACTCACTCTTGGGCCCTCCACTTT.

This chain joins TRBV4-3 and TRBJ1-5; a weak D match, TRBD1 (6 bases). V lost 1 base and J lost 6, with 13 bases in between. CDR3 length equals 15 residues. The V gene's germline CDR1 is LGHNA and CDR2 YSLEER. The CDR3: CASSQAGDGAQPQHF. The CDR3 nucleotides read TGCGCCAGCAGCCAAGCAGGGGATGGGGCTCAGCCCCAGCATTTT.

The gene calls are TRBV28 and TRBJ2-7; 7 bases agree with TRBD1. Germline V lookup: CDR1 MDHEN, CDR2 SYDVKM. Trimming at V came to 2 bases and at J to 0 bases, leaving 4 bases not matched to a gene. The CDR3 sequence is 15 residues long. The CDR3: CASSLVDRSSYEQYF. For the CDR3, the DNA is TGTGCCAGCAGTTTAGTGGACAGGTCCTCCTACGAGCAGTACTTC.

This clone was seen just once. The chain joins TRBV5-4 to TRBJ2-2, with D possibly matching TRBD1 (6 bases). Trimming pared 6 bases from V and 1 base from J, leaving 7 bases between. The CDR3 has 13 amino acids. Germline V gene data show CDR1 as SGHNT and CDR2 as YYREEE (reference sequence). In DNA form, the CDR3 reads TGTGCCAGCACCAGGGGGAACACCGGGGAGCTGTTTTTT. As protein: CASTRGNTGELFF.

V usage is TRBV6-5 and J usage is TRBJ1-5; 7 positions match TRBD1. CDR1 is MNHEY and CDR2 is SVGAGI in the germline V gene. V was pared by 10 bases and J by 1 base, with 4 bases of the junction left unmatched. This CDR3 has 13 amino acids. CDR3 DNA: TGTGCCACCGAGACAGGGAGCAATCAGCCCCAGCATTTT. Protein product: CATETGSNQPQHF.

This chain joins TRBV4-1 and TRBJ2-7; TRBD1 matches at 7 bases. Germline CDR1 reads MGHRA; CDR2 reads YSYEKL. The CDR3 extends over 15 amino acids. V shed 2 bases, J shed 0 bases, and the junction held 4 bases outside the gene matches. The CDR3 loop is CASSQLRQGSYEQYF. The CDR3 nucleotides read TGCGCCAGCAGCCAACTCAGACAGGGCTCCTACGAGCAGTACTTC.

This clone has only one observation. The CDR3 bases are TGTGCCAGCAGTTTAAGGGGAAACTATGGCTACACCTTC. Protein: CASSLRGNYGYTF. The chain combines TRBV27 with TRBJ1-2, with TRBD1 as a possible D gene (5 bases). Germline V gene sequence: CDR1 MNHEY, CDR2 SMNVEV (reference sequence). V was trimmed by 2 bases and J by 2 bases, leaving 6 bases between them. This CDR3 spans 13 amino acids.

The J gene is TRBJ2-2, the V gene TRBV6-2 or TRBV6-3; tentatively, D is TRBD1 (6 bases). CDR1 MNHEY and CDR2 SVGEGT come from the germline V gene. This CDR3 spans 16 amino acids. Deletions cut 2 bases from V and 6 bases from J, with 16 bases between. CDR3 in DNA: TGTGCCAGCAGTTACCCCCGATCTCAGGGGCCCGGGGAGCTGTTTTTT. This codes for CASSYPRSQGPGELFF.

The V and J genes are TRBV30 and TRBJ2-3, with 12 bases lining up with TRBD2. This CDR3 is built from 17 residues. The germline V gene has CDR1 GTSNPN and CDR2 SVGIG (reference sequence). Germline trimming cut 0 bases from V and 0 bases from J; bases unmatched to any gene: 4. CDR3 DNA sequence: TGTGCCTGGAGTGTCCTAGCGGGGGGGCGGAGCACAGATACGCAGTATTTT. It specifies CAWSVLAGGRSTDTQYF.

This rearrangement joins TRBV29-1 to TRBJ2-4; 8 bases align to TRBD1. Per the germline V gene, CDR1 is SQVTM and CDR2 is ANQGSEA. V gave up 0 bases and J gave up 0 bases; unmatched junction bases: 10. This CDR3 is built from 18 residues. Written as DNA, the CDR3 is TGCAGCGTTGAAGATTGGGGCACCAGGGGGCGAGCCAAAAACATTCAGTACTTC. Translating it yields CSVEDWGTRGRAKNIQYF. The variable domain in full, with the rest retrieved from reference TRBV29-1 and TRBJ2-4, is SAVISQKPSRDICQRGTSLTIQCQVDSQVTMMFWYRQQPGQSLTLIATANQGSEATYESGFVIDKFPISRPNLTFSTLTVSNMSPEDSSIYLCSVEDWGTRGRAKNIQYFGAGTRLSVL.

The CDR3 is CAWTAGGFGYTF. Written as DNA, the CDR3 is TGTGCCTGGACCGCGGGCGGATTTGGCTACACCTTC. The V and J genes are TRBV30 and TRBJ1-2, with D unclear. The CDR3 runs 12 residues. Germline values: CDR1 GTSNPN, CDR2 SVGIG (reference sequence). V was pared by 4 bases and J by 7 bases, with 13 bases between.

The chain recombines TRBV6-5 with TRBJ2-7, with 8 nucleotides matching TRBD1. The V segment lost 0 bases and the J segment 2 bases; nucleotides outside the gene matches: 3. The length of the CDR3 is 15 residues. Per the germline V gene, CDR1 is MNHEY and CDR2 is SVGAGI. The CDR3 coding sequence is TGTGCCAGCAGTTACTCGGGACAGGCCACCTACGAGCAGTACTTC. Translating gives CASSYSGQATYEQYF.

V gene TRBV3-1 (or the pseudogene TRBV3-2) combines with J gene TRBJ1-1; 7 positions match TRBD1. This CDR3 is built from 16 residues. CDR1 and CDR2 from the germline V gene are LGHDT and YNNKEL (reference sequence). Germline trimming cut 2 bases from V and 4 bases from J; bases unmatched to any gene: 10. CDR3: CASSQKGGVPGTEAFF. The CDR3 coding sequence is TGTGCCAGCAGCCAAAAAGGGGGCGTACCCGGCACTGAAGCTTTCTTT.